The clone carrying this T cell receptor beta chain was found many times. The antigen remains undetermined. This entry comes from a study of T-cell reconstitution after alpha-beta-depleted transplantation in children. The study's findings and limits: Several hundred rapidly expanded clones from non-depleted graft cells reportedly supplied alpha-beta T cells about two months post-transplant.

Using unique molecular identifiers, the investigators prepared the TCRbeta library. One entry per CDR3 protein, called by TCRdb with MiXCR from the PCR reads. The table lists a few hundred thousand distinct CDR3 sequences, around 10% of them singletons, with approximately 7.6% in the top ten. Trimming took off 0 bases at V and 6 bases at J, with 5 bases between the two ends. The CDR3 covers 13 residues. The clonotype originates from a boy younger than two with acute myeloid leukemia, due to receive a stem cell transplant. The material sequenced was PBMCs, taken before TCRalphabeta/CD19-depleted stem cell transplant. The chain links TRBV12-3 or TRBV12-4 to TRBJ1-4; D may be TRBD1 (5 bases). The CDR3 DNA follows: TGTGCCAGCAGTTTAGCGGGACATGAAAAACTGTTTTTT. As protein: CASSLAGHEKLFF.